The rows below give T cell receptor beta chains drawn from one sample of a study of T cells in Graves' hyperthyroidism and ophthalmopathy. TCRdb re-called the multiplex PCR reads through MiXCR, storing one row per CDR3 protein. The sample lists a few hundred thousand distinct CDR3 sequences; less than 20% were seen once. The specimen was blood. The receptors here all came from a young woman with Graves' hyperthyroidism. The CDR3 runs from the conserved cysteine through the conserved F or W. The order of the fields is clone size, V gene, CDR3 length, D gene, J gene, CDR3 DNA, CDR3 protein. A D gene is named only where the DNA matches it firmly. For some rows the clone size is stated as once, few or many, or as a class when expanded; others skip it.

few	TRBV6-1	13	-	TRBJ2-7	TGTGCCAGCAGTGAAGGTTTGTCCTACGAGCAGTACTTC	CASSEGLSYEQYF
-	TRBV18	13	-	TRBJ2-7	TGTGCCAGCTCACCAGGGCCCGACTACGAGCAGTACTTC	CASSPGPDYEQYF
many	TRBV7-2	16	TRBD1	TRBJ2-1	TGTGCCAGCAGCTTAGGTTTCAGGGGGCGCAGGGATGAGCAGTTCTTC	CASSLGFRGRRDEQFF
-	TRBV12-3/TRBV12-4	15	-	TRBJ1-4	TGTGCCAGCAGTTTATTGGGGGCGCAGGGTGAAAAACTGTTTTTT	CASSLLGAQGEKLFF
many	TRBV7-9	16	TRBD1	TRBJ1-1	TGTGCCAGCAGCCCACGGAGTGGGACAGGGTGGACTGAAGCTTTCTTT	CASSPRSGTGWTEAFF
many	TRBV7-9	14	-	TRBJ1-1	TGTGCCAGCAGCCTCCCTCCGGGGAACACTGAAGCTTTCTTT	CASSLPPGNTEAFF
-	TRBV5-6	15	-	TRBJ1-2	TGTGCCAGCAGCAAGCGGTACAGCTATAACTATGGCTACACCTTC	CASSKRYSYNYGYTF
many	TRBV12-3/TRBV12-4	12	-	TRBJ1-1	TGTGCCAGCACTCCCAGGGCCACTGAAGCTTTCTTT	CASTPRATEAFF
many	TRBV7-8	15	TRBD2	TRBJ2-7	TGTGCCAGCAGCTTACGGACTAGCGGGGGGAACGAGCAGTACTTC	CASSLRTSGGNEQYF
-	TRBV9	18	-	TRBJ1-4	TGTGCCAGCAGCGTAGGATGGGTTGGAGGGGGTTTTGATGAAAAACTGTTTTTT	CASSVGWVGGGFDEKLFF
few	TRBV5-6	15	-	TRBJ2-5	TGTGCCAGCAGCTTGGTACTCTTACCCCCAGAGACCCAGTACTTC	CASSLVLLPPETQYF
-	TRBV20-1	16	-	TRBJ1-6	TGCAGTGCTACTAAAAGACAGGCCCTTCCTCCTTCACCCCTCCACTTT	CSATKRQALPPSPLHF
-	TRBV5-6	19	TRBD2	TRBJ2-1	TGTGCCAGCAGCCTCCCAAAAGCTCCCGGACTAGCGGGTCGTAATGAGCAGTTCTTC	CASSLPKAPGLAGRNEQFF
many	TRBV7-3	13	TRBD1	TRBJ2-7	TGTGCCAGCAGCTTAAGATCAGGGGGCGAGCAGTACTTC	CASSLRSGGEQYF
few	TRBV28	15	TRBD1	TRBJ1-4	TGTGCCAGCAGTATTACGGGACAGGGGCCGTCAAAACTGTTTTTT	CASSITGQGPSKLFF
-	TRBV6-5	16	TRBD2	TRBJ2-3	TGTGCCAGCAGTTACGATCGGGGGGGCAAAACAGATACGCAGTATTTT	CASSYDRGGKTDTQYF
many	TRBV9	15	-	TRBJ2-5	TGTGCCAGCAGCGCCCGGGACCGGAATCTGGAGACCCAGTACTTC	CASSARDRNLETQYF
-	TRBV7-9	15	-	TRBJ2-2	TGTGCCAGCAGCTTATTGGGGTTAGGCACCGGGGAGCTGTTTTTT	CASSLLGLGTGELFF
-	TRBV20-1	14	-	TRBJ1-2	TGCAGTGCTCCGTCCCTGCTGAGTAACTATGGCTACACCTTC	CSAPSLLSNYGYTF
few	TRBV3-1	17	-	TRBJ2-4	TGTGCCAGCAGGGCGTGGCAGGAGTTACTAGCCAAAAACATTCAGTACTTC	CASRAWQELLAKNIQYF
many	TRBV3-1	15	-	TRBJ1-6	TGTGCCAGCAGCCAAGATGCGACAGTGGGTTCACCCCTCCACTTT	CASSQDATVGSPLHF
few	TRBV5-6	15	TRBD1	TRBJ2-5	TGTGCCAGCAGCTTAGAACAGGGGCGCTGGGAGACCCAGTACTTC	CASSLEQGRWETQYF
-	TRBV7-9	18	TRBD2	TRBJ2-1	TGTGCCAGCAGCTCCTGGTTCACCACTAGCGGACAATACAATGAGCAGTTCTTC	CASSSWFTTSGQYNEQFF